The 14 T cell receptor beta chains below were found in one sample sequenced in a study of CD8 T cells in Susac syndrome. Random-hexamer reverse transcription was applied to roughly 0.5 to 1 ug RNA. TCRdb reanalysed the immunoSEQ multiplex PCR reads using MiXCR and keeps one entry per CDR3 protein. The sample has 180,000 or so distinct CDR3 sequences; about 95% are singletons. The sequenced sample consisted of CD4+ T cells from PBMCs. These receptor sequences come from a human donor in good health.

The chain recombines TRBV9 with TRBJ2-7; no clear D. Germline values: CDR1 SGDLS, CDR2 YYNGEE. The CDR3 has 8 residues. Between the trimmed V and J ends, which lost 2 bases and 11 bases, there was a span of 2 bases. The CDR3 protein is CASSVEYF. Written as DNA, the CDR3 is TGTGCCAGCAGCGTGGAGTACTTC.

This chain connects TRBV11-2 to TRBJ2-1; no clear D gene. Trimming removed 0 bases from V and 0 bases from J, with 6 bases in between. This CDR3 spans 15 amino acids. Germline values: CDR1 SGHAT, CDR2 FQNNGV. The CDR3 DNA follows: TGTGCCAGCAGCTTAGAGTCGAGCTCCTACAATGAGCAGTTCTTC. Encoded protein: CASSLESSSYNEQFF.

This clonotype was found once. The genes are TRBV6-5 and TRBJ2-7, with D possibly TRBD1 on 6 matching bases. Germline V CDR1 and CDR2: MNHEY, SVGAGI. The CDR3 extends over 15 amino acids. V shed 0 bases and J shed 0 bases, with 9 bases lying between them. This CDR3 reads CASSYSTGPSYEQYF. The CDR3 coding sequence is TGTGCCAGCAGTTACTCCACAGGGCCCTCCTACGAGCAGTACTTC.

This sequence joins TRBV20-1 and TRBJ1-6; D gene ambiguous. CDR1 DFQATT and CDR2 SNEGSKA come from the germline V gene (reference sequence). The V gene lost 3 bases and the J gene lost 11 bases, with 8 bases spanning the gap. The CDR3 runs 11 residues. This CDR3 is CSASEDPPLHF. For the CDR3, the DNA is TGCAGTGCTAGTGAAGATCCACCCCTCCACTTT.

The chain couples TRBV5-1 to TRBJ2-1; 7 nucleotides match TRBD2. CDR1 is SGHRS and CDR2 is YFSETQ in the germline V gene. J gave up 5 bases and V 0 bases, and 5 bases lay outside the gene matches. The CDR3 contains 15 residues. This CDR3 reads CASSLGGGGDNEQFF. In DNA, the CDR3 is TGCGCCAGCAGCTTGGGTGGCGGGGGAGACAATGAGCAGTTCTTC.

The rearrangement joins TRBV20-1 to TRBJ2-7; 7 bases map to TRBD1. CDR1 is DFQATT, CDR2 SNEGSKA, per germline (reference sequence). This CDR3 contains 12 residues. Trimming at V came to 6 bases and at J to 5 bases, leaving 7 bases not matched to a gene. The CDR3 spells CSALQTGNEQYF. CDR3 coding DNA: TGCAGTGCCCTCCAGACAGGGAACGAGCAGTACTTC.

The V and J genes are TRBV2 and TRBJ2-7; TRBD1 aligns across 9 bases. V lost 7 bases, J lost 4 bases, and 8 bases stayed unmatched. CDR1 SNHLY and CDR2 FYNNEI come from the germline V gene. This CDR3 is built from 14 residues. The CDR3 coding sequence is TGTGCCAGCACCAGGGAACAGGGGGCATACGAGCAGTACTTC. As protein: CASTREQGAYEQYF.

J is TRBJ1-2 and V is TRBV29-1, with D unresolved. Germline V lookup: CDR1 SQVTM, CDR2 ANQGSEA. CDR3 size: 12 residues. V was shortened by 3 bases and J by 1 base, with 6 bases between the two germline ends. DNA for the CDR3: TGCAGCGTTGAGCAGTTTAACTATGGCTACACCTTC. Translating gives CSVEQFNYGYTF.

The chain has TRBV25-1 and TRBJ2-3; tentatively, D is TRBD1 or TRBD2 (5 bases each). Per the germline V gene, CDR1 is MGHDK and CDR2 is SYGVNS. V was pared by 4 bases and J by 0 bases, with 14 bases between. This CDR3 is 16 amino acids long. CDR3 DNA: TGTGCCAGCAGTGCCCGGGGACCCCTTAGCACAGATACGCAGTATTTT. It specifies CASSARGPLSTDTQYF.

The V gene is TRBV12-3 or TRBV12-4, the J gene TRBJ2-1; D not certain. The length of the CDR3 is 12 residues. Trimming removed 7 bases from V and 9 bases from J, with 13 bases in between. CDR3 in DNA: TGTGCCAGCAAAACGCGCGTTGGTGAGCAGTTCTTC. Translating it yields CASKTRVGEQFF.

The V gene is TRBV20-1, the J gene TRBJ1-6; the D is unclear. V was clipped by 4 bases and J by 10 bases, with 20 bases between them. CDR1 and CDR2 from the germline V gene are DFQATT and SNEGSKA (reference sequence). This CDR3 contains 15 residues. The CDR3 DNA reads TGCAGTGCTATTGATAGCGGTTACACGGGGTCACCCCTCCACTTT. Its protein is CSAIDSGYTGSPLHF.

This chain uses TRBV29-1 with TRBJ1-2, with a possible D match to TRBD1 (6 bases). The CDR3 covers 14 residues. Germline V gene lookup returns CDR1 SQVTM and CDR2 ANQGSEA. V shed 5 bases and J shed 4 bases, with 17 bases lying between them. CDR3: CSVRGRGVGYGYTF. CDR3 nucleotides: TGCAGCGTTCGGGGCAGGGGAGTTGGCTATGGCTACACCTTC.

The V gene is TRBV9, the J gene TRBJ2-3, with 11 bases fitting TRBD2. Per the germline V gene, CDR1 is SGDLS and CDR2 is YYNGEE. V lost 4 bases to trimming and J lost 1 base; unmatched junction nucleotides: 5. CDR3 length: 16 amino acids. CDR3 DNA: TGTGCCAGCAGCTTTCTAGCGGGGGGCGGCACAGATACGCAGTATTTT. Translated: CASSFLAGGGTDTQYF.

The chain combines TRBV12-3 or TRBV12-4 with TRBJ2-7, with D possibly matching TRBD1 (5 bases). The CDR3 is made up of 13 amino acids. Trimming removed 5 bases at V and 3 bases at J, with 11 bases between. The CDR3 loop is CASSLVQGYEQYF. The CDR3 DNA sequence: TGTGCCAGCAGTCTAGTTCAGGGCTACGAGCAGTACTTC.